This T cell receptor beta chain appears in the sequencing data of a study of PD-1 blockade in classical Hodgkin lymphoma. Study observations and caveats: Newly diagnosed patients were reported to exhibit reduced baseline TCR diversity relative to healthy donors. CD8+ TCR diversity did not rise significantly by C4D1, unlike CD4+. Newly diagnosed patients had diversity similar to the baseline diversity of complete responders.

This clone was picked up a small number of times. Its specificity is not known. This sample's time point: cycle 4 day 1 (C4D1), after about 6 weeks of nivolumab. Relapse after autologous stem cell transplantation occurred in every patient, and brentuximab vedotin exposure varied. With magnetic negative selection, CD4+ T cells were purified from PBMCs that had been thawed. Reported best responses ranged across complete response, partial response or progressive disease. Germline CDR1 reads DFQATT; CDR2 reads SNEGSKA (reference sequence). The CDR3 runs 11 residues. The germline V and J ends were trimmed by 0 bases and 7 bases, with 6 bases remaining between them. The protocol was immunoSEQ multiplex PCR, while the TCRdb copy is restricted to in-frame clones and leaves out a portion. In the table there are 18,000 or so clones, about 75% of which are singletons.

This sample comprised CD4+ T cells from blood, obtained before the fourth cycle of nivolumab. The receptor was isolated from a human donor with classical Hodgkin lymphoma. The chain uses TRBV20-1 and TRBJ1-2; the D gene is possibly TRBD1 (6 bases). CDR3 region: CSARDRGGYTF. CDR3 nucleotides: TGCAGTGCTAGAGACAGGGGTGGCTACACCTTC.